Listed below are T cell receptor beta chains from one sample, sequenced in a study of blood T cells in healthy people across ages. In TCRdb, the 5' RACE reads were re-called with MiXCR into one record per CDR3 protein. Among some 1.4 million distinct CDR3 sequences listed, 42% were seen once. Sequencing was performed on blood. The receptor source for this set is a woman aged 18-29 years in good health. Both conserved end residues are trimmed from each CDR3.

cdr3_length	v_call	j_call	cdr3_aa
12	TRBV5-1	TRBJ2-1	ASSLGDRGNEQF
12	TRBV6-2/TRBV6-3	TRBJ1-5	ASQRGQGNQPQH
10	TRBV20-1	TRBJ2-5	SASDSQETQY
13	TRBV2	TRBJ1-5	ASRREVRVDQPQH
13	TRBV7-2	TRBJ2-7	ASSLTPAGSYEQY
14	TRBV3-1	TRBJ2-3	ASSQGLAGSADTQY
13	TRBV5-1	TRBJ2-3	ASRASGGAADTQY
11	TRBV20-1	TRBJ2-5	SANYAGQETQY
12	TRBV7-7	TRBJ2-3	ASSRGQSTDTQY
11	TRBV6-1	TRBJ2-1	AAPSGGDNEQF
15	TRBV3-1	TRBJ2-1	ASSQDHPSGFYNEQF
15	TRBV6-5	TRBJ1-2	ASSTSWGQGGRYGYT
10	TRBV5-1	TRBJ2-2	ASSPFSGELF
12	TRBV14	TRBJ2-3	ASSQGVATDTQY
12	TRBV15	TRBJ2-1	ATSKTTYANEQF
12	TRBV20-1	TRBJ2-1	SAKLAVSSNEQF
10	TRBV12-3/TRBV12-4	TRBJ2-1	ASSLWDNEQF
9	TRBV30	TRBJ1-1	AWSEGSRAF
13	TRBV4-1	TRBJ1-3	ASSQDRSSGNTIY
13	TRBV15	TRBJ2-3	ATSPFGDGGDTQY
11	TRBV6-5	TRBJ1-2	ATRTGATIGYT
13	TRBV12-3/TRBV12-4	TRBJ2-2	ASSWTGVNTGELF
12	TRBV7-9	TRBJ2-3	ASSTHESTDTQY
12	TRBV14	TRBJ1-5	ASSPRGPNQPQH
12	TRBV12-5	TRBJ1-5	ASGLGQGNQPQH
15	TRBV4-1	TRBJ1-2	ASSQVFALQGSYGYT
10	TRBV5-5	TRBJ2-7	ASSFADYEQY
12	TRBV20-1	TRBJ2-3	SAQTSGNTDTQY
14	TRBV24-1	TRBJ2-1	ATSSAGTGGYNEQF
16	TRBV11-2	TRBJ1-2	ASSLEGTGRGTNYGYT